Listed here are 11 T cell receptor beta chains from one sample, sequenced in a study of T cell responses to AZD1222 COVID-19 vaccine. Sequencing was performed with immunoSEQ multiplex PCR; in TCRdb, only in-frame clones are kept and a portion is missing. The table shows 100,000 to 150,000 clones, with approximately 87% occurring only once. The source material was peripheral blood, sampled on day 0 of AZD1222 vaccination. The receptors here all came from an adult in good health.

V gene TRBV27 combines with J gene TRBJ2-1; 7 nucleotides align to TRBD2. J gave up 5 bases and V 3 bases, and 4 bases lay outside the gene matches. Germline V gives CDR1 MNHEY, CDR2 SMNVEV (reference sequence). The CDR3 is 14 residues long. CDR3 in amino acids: CASSFWGGNNEQFF. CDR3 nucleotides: TGTGCCAGCAGTTTTTGGGGGGGGAACAATGAGCAGTTCTTC.

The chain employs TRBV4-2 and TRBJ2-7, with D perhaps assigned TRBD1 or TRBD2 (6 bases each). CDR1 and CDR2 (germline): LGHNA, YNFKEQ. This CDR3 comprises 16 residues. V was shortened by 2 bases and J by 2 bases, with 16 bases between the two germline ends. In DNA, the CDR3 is TGTGCCAGCAGCCAAAGGGGGGCAGGGGACCCCTACGAGCAGTACTTC. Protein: CASSQRGAGDPYEQYF.

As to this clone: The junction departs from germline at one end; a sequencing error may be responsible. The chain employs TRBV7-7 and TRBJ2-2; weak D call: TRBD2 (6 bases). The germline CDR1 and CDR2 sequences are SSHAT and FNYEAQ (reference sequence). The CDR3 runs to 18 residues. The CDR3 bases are TGTGCTAGCAGCCCAAATTTTCAGGGACTCCAGAACACCGGGGAGCTGTTTTTT. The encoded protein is CASSPNFQGLQNTGELFF.

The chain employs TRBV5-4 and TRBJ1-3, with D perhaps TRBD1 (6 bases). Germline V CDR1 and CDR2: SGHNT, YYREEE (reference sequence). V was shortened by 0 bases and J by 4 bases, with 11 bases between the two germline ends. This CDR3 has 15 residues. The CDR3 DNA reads TGTGCCAGCAGCTTGGACAGGGTAGGGGGAAACACCATATATTTT. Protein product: CASSLDRVGGNTIYF.

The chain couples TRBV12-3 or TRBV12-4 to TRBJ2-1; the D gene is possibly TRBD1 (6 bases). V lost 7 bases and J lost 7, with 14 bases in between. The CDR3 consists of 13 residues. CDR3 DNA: TGTGCCAGCATCTCAGGGGCTAGGAATGAGCAGTTCTTC. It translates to CASISGARNEQFF.

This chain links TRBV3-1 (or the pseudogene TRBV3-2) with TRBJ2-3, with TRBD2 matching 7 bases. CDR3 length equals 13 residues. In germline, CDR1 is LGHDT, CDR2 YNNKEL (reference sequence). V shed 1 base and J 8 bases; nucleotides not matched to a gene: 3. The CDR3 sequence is CASSQGGGATQYF. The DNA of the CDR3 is TGTGCCAGCAGCCAAGGGGGGGGAGCTACGCAGTATTTT.

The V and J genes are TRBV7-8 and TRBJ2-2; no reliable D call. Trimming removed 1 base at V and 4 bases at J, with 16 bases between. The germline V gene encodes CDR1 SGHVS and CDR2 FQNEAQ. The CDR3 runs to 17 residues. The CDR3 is CASSLDPARQTTGELFF. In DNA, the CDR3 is TGTGCCAGCAGCTTAGACCCCGCGCGGCAGACCACCGGGGAGCTGTTTTTT.

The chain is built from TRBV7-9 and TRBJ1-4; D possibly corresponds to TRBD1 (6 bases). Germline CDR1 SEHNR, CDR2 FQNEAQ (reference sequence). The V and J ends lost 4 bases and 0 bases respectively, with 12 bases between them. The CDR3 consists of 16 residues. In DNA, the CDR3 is TGTGCCAGCAGCTCAAGGGGGTCCGCAACTAATGAAAAACTGTTTTTT. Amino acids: CASSSRGSATNEKLFF.

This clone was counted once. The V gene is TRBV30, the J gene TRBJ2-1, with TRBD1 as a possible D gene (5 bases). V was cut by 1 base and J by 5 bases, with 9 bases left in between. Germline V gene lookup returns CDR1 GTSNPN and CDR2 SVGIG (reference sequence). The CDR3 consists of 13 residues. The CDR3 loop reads CAWSEDTHNEQFF. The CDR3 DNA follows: TGTGCCTGGAGTGAGGACACTCACAATGAGCAGTTCTTC.

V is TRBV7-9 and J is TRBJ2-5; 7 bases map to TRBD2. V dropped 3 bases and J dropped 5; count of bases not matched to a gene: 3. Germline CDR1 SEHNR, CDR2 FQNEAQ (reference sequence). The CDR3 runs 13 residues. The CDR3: CASSFGLEETQYF. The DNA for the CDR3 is TGTGCCAGCAGCTTTGGACTAGAGGAGACCCAGTACTTC.

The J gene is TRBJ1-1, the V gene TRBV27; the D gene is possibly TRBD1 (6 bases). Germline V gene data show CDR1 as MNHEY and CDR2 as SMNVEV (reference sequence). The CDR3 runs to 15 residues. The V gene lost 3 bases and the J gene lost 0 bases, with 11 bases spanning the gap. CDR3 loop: CASSLDSRMNTEAFF. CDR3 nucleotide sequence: TGTGCCAGCAGTTTGGACAGCCGCATGAACACTGAAGCTTTCTTT.